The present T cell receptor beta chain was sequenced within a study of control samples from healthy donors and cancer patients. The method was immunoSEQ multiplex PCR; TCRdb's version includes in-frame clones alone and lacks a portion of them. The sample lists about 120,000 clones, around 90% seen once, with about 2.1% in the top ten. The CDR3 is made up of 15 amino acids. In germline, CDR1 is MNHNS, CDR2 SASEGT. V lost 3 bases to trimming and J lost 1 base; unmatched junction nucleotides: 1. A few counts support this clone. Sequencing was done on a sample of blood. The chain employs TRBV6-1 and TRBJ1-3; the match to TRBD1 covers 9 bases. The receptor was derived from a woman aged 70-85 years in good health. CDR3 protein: CASSETGGSGNTIYF. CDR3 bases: TGTGCCAGCAGTGAGACAGGGGGTTCTGGAAACACCATATATTTT.